What follows are 28 T cell receptor beta chains derived from one specimen sequenced in a study of T cells in Graves' hyperthyroidism and ophthalmopathy (dated by TCRdb to the late 2010s). Library preparation used multiplex PCR. Instrument on record: Illumina HiSeq 2000. Amplification of TCR beta CDR3 regions was carried out from RNA transcripts. A first-round RT-PCR of the TCR CDR3 used the HTBI primer set with the Qiagen OneStep RT-PCR kit. TCRdb's own reprocessing of the public reads used fastp at Q25 and MiXCR and kept productive beta chains. Each entry merges the rows of one CDR3 protein and shows their most common DNA and genes. The sample data list about 400,000 distinct CDR3 sequences, and about 15% of these were observed just once. The ten top clones hold around a third of the sample. The sequenced material came from blood. These receptors were obtained from a woman aged 25 to 39 with Graves' hyperthyroidism.

This clonotype was counted a few times. The chain joins TRBV4-2 to TRBJ1-3, with a tentative D call TRBD1 (6 bases). Looked up from germline, CDR1 is LGHNA and CDR2 is YNFKEQ. The CDR3 consists of 16 residues. V dropped 5 bases and J dropped 0 bases, with 14 bases sitting between them. The CDR3 DNA follows: TGTGCCAGCAGCATGCCACAGGGACCCTCTGGAAACACCATATATTTT. This encodes CASSMPQGPSGNTIYF.

In this sample, this clonotype turned up many times. The chain links TRBV6-1 to TRBJ2-1; no reliable D call. The V end lost 6 bases, the J end lost 9 bases, and 15 bases lay between the germline ends. Germline assignment: CDR1 MNHNS and CDR2 SASEGT. This CDR3 is built from 13 residues. CDR3 sequence: CASRPPQASEQFF. The DNA for the CDR3 is TGTGCCAGCAGGCCTCCCCAAGCTTCTGAGCAGTTCTTC.

This clonotype was seen more than once but under ten times. The V call is TRBV20-1, the J call TRBJ1-5; TRBD1 agrees at 7 bases. The CDR3 extends over 16 amino acids. V was clipped by 0 bases and J by 0 bases; unmatched bases: 5. Per germline, CDR1 DFQATT and CDR2 SNEGSKA (reference sequence). CDR3 sequence: CSARDNQGVSNQPQHF. CDR3 nucleotide sequence: TGCAGTGCTAGAGACAACCAGGGGGTTAGCAATCAGCCCCAGCATTTT.

This clonotype showed up just a few times. The chain has TRBV19 and TRBJ1-5; 7 bases are a match to TRBD1. CDR1 and CDR2 (germline): LNHDA, SQIVND (reference sequence). The CDR3 is 13 residues long. V shed 8 bases, J shed 4 bases, and the junction held 5 bases outside the gene matches. DNA for the CDR3: TGTGCCAGTGGAGGGACAGTTAATCAGCCCCAGCATTTT. This sequence encodes CASGGTVNQPQHF.

In its sample, this clonotype was seen many times. This chain connects TRBV6-2 or TRBV6-3 to TRBJ1-5, with 8 bases lining up with TRBD1. Per the germline V gene, CDR1 is MNHEY and CDR2 is SVGEGT. The CDR3 loop spans 12 amino acids. The J segment lost 7 bases and the V segment lost 6 bases, leaving 2 bases of the junction unmatched. CDR3 sequence (DNA): TGTGCCAGCAGGTACAGGGGGCAGCCCCAGCATTTT. This gives the protein CASRYRGQPQHF.

This clonotype has ten or more counts. The genes are TRBV6-1 and TRBJ2-7; 8 bases are a match to TRBD1. Germline trimming cut 2 bases from V and 0 bases from J; bases unmatched to any gene: 6. This CDR3 is built from 16 residues. The germline CDR1 and CDR2 sequences are MNHNS and SASEGT. The CDR3, as DNA: TGTGCCAGCAGTGAATGGAGGACAGGGAGCTCCTACGAGCAGTACTTC. The encoded protein is CASSEWRTGSSYEQYF.

There are many counts of this clonotype. V and J are TRBV9 and TRBJ2-5, with TRBD2 as a possible D gene (5 bases). The CDR3 has 14 amino acids. Deletions cut 0 bases from V and 3 bases from J, with 9 bases between. Germline loops: CDR1 SGDLS, CDR2 YYNGEE. CDR3 amino acids: CASSVARREETQYF. The CDR3 DNA is TGTGCCAGCAGCGTAGCTAGGCGGGAAGAGACCCAGTACTTC.

This clonotype was counted ten times or more. The rearrangement joins TRBV9 to TRBJ1-4; no clear D gene. V lost 0 bases, J lost 2 bases, and 14 bases lay in between. Looked up from germline, CDR1 is SGDLS and CDR2 is YYNGEE. The CDR3 runs to 17 residues. CDR3 in amino acids: CASSVGMGVGTNEKLFF. In DNA, the CDR3 is TGTGCCAGCAGCGTAGGAATGGGAGTGGGGACTAATGAAAAACTGTTTTTT.

This clonotype came up many times. V is TRBV13 and J is TRBJ2-7; D tentatively reads TRBD1 or TRBD2 (5 bases each). The CDR3 length is 13 residues. CDR1 is PRHDT, CDR2 FYEKMQ, per germline (reference sequence). V lost 6 bases to trimming and J lost 0 bases, with 9 bases between them. The DNA for the CDR3 is TGTGCCAGCAGTGAGGGGAACTCCTACGAGCAGTACTTC. It yields the protein CASSEGNSYEQYF.

There are a few counts of this clonotype. The chain recombines TRBV6-1 with TRBJ2-5, with 10 bases aligning to TRBD2. Germline V CDR1 and CDR2: MNHNS, SASEGT. CDR3 length: 15 amino acids. J gave up 0 bases and V 7 bases, and 5 bases lay outside the gene matches. CDR3 sequence (DNA): TGTGCCAGCACCCGGACTAGCGGATACCAAGAGACCCAGTACTTC. Residues: CASTRTSGYQETQYF.

In its sample, this clonotype was seen many times. The chain uses TRBV12-3 or TRBV12-4 and TRBJ2-7; TRBD2 matches at 14 bases. The CDR3 consists of 20 residues. V lost 7 bases and J lost 4; bases outside the gene matches: 21. The CDR3 loop is CASTPGLVPGTSGRVYEQYF. The CDR3 DNA is TGTGCCAGCACCCCTGGCCTCGTCCCCGGGACTAGCGGGAGAGTTTACGAGCAGTACTTC.

The chain links TRBV10-2 to TRBJ1-2, with a tentative D call TRBD1 (6 bases). Trimming left V 0 bases short and J 6 bases short, with 11 bases between. From germline, CDR1 is WSHSY and CDR2 SAAADI. The CDR3 runs to 14 residues. CDR3 nucleotides: TGCGCCAGCAGTGAGTCGAGGGGGAGTCATGGCTACACCTTC. It codes for CASSESRGSHGYTF.

V is TRBV11-1 and J is TRBJ1-2; tentative D call: TRBD1 (5 bases). CDR1 is SGHAT, CDR2 FQDESV, per germline (reference sequence). Trimming left V 4 bases short and J 1 base short, with 13 bases between. The CDR3 totals 15 residues. The CDR3 sequence is CASSSGVGRNYGYTF. In nucleotides, the CDR3 is TGTGCCAGCAGCTCGGGGGTTGGACGTAACTATGGCTACACCTTC.

A note on this clonotype: A read error may explain this, as a much larger clone is one base away. This rearrangement joins TRBV6-1 to TRBJ2-5; the D gene is possibly TRBD1 (5 bases). From germline, CDR1 is MNHNS and CDR2 SASEGT. The CDR3 covers 13 residues. The CDR3 DNA reads TGTGCCGGCAGTAAGCAGGGCCGAGAGACCCAGTACTTC. It is translated as CAGSKQGRETQYF.

This clonotype was recorded at least ten times. This chain links TRBV18 with TRBJ2-3; 9 bases fit TRBD1. Germline V lookup: CDR1 KGHSH, CDR2 LQKENI. The CDR3 runs 15 residues. V lost 3 bases, J lost 3 bases, and 4 bases stayed unmatched. The CDR3 DNA reads as TGTGCCAGCTCACCCGGGACAGGGAGTACAGATACGCAGTATTTT. As protein: CASSPGTGSTDTQYF.

Ten or more counts support this clonotype. The gene calls are TRBV2 and TRBJ2-7; D not certain. Deletions cut 5 bases from V and 0 bases from J, with 14 bases between. Germline V CDR1 and CDR2: SNHLY, FYNNEI. CDR3 length equals 15 residues. The CDR3, as DNA: TGTGCCAGCAGTTCCACGCCCCGGACCTCCTACGAGCAGTACTTC. Translating gives CASSSTPRTSYEQYF.

This clonotype was seen at least ten times. The chain employs TRBV5-1 and TRBJ2-3; TRBD1 aligns across 7 bases. The CDR3 is 14 amino acids. Germline loops: CDR1 SGHRS, CDR2 YFSETQ. V trimming: 4 bases; J trimming: 0 bases; junction bases outside the gene matches: 2. CDR3 in amino acids: CASSPGQSTDTQYF. In nucleotides, the CDR3 is TGCGCCAGCAGCCCGGGACAGAGCACAGATACGCAGTATTTT.

This clonotype was detected a few times. The genes are TRBV7-2 and TRBJ2-1; D may be TRBD2 (7 bases). CDR1 is SGHTA and CDR2 is FQGNSA in the germline V gene. The CDR3 is made up of 11 amino acids. Between the trimmed V and J ends, which lost 5 bases and 10 bases, there was a span of 9 bases. CDR3 sequence (DNA): TGTGCCAGCAGCCCGGGGGGCGAGCAGTTCTTC. This encodes CASSPGGEQFF.

The genes are TRBV7-9 and TRBJ1-2, with TRBD1 as a possible D gene (6 bases). The length of the CDR3 is 15 residues. Germline-derived CDR1 and CDR2 are SEHNR and FQNEAQ (reference sequence). Between the trimmed V and J ends, which lost 5 bases and 3 bases, there was a span of 16 bases. The CDR3 loop is CASSQGRGLDYGYTF. Here the CDR3 DNA reads TGTGCCAGCAGCCAGGGGAGGGGTCTGGACTATGGCTACACCTTC.

About this clonotype: The CDR3 does not close with the conserved phenylalanine or tryptophan, likely indicating a read error. The chain's CDR3 is CASRRGFGANTEAFS. As DNA, the CDR3 is TGTGCCAGCAGGAGGGGCTTCGGGGCGAACACTGAAGCTTTCTCT. V usage is TRBV6-2 or TRBV6-3 and J usage is TRBJ1-1; TRBD1 might be the D (5 bases). Germline assignment: CDR1 MNHEY and CDR2 SVGEGT. The CDR3 covers 15 residues. Trimming shortened V by 6 bases and J by 1 base, and 15 bases separated the two germline ends.

This clonotype was found many times. This chain joins TRBV12-3 or TRBV12-4 and TRBJ2-5; 7 nucleotides match TRBD1. The CDR3 is made up of 14 amino acids. V lost 5 bases and J lost 7; bases outside the gene matches: 10. The CDR3 region is CASSPETGTGTQYF. The CDR3 nucleotides are TGTGCCAGCAGTCCCGAGACAGGGACCGGGACCCAGTACTTC.

As concerns this clonotype: One base away lies a much larger clone, so this may be a sequencing read error. Likely a read error: the CDR3 ends without its conserved phenylalanine or tryptophan. The genes are TRBV11-2 and TRBJ2-2; D perhaps matches TRBD2 (5 bases). Deletions cut 5 bases from V and 6 bases from J, with 7 bases between. The length of the CDR3 is 12 residues. The germline V gene has CDR1 SGHAT and CDR2 FQNNGV. The CDR3 region has the DNA TGTGCCAGCAGCCGAGGGCCCGGGGAGCTGTTTCTT. Translated: CASSRGPGELFL.

For this clonotype: One base away lies a much larger clone, so this may be a sequencing read error. This chain joins TRBV2 and TRBJ2-3, with 10 positions matching TRBD1. Germline V gives CDR1 SNHLY, CDR2 FYNNEI. Trimming at V came to 4 bases and at J to 4 bases, leaving 8 bases not matched to a gene. This CDR3 is 16 amino acids long. CDR3 sequence reads: CASSGRTGGNADTQYF. CDR3 nucleotides: TGTGCCAGCAGTGGAAGGACAGGGGGTAACGCAGATACGCAGTATTTT.

The table lists this clonotype with many counts. The chain links TRBV4-1 to TRBJ2-1, with unresolved D. Deletions cut 0 bases from V and 8 bases from J, with 14 bases between. The CDR3 is 15 residues long. The germline gives CDR1 MGHRA, CDR2 YSYEKL. The CDR3 DNA is TGCGCCAGCAGCCAAGATATGACTGCTTCCGATGAGCAGTTCTTC. Amino acids: CASSQDMTASDEQFF.

V usage is TRBV12-5 and J usage is TRBJ2-6; D is unclear. This CDR3 comprises 13 residues. From germline, CDR1 is LGHNT and CDR2 FRNRAP. The V and J ends lost 6 bases and 4 bases respectively, with 7 bases between them. This CDR3 is CASGFWGANVLTF. The CDR3 DNA sequence: TGTGCTAGTGGCTTCTGGGGGGCCAACGTCCTGACTTTC.

In its sample, this clonotype was seen a few times. The chain uses TRBV11-2 and TRBJ2-1; TRBD2 agrees at 12 bases. Trimming took 2 bases from V and 2 from J; bases not matched to a gene: 10. Germline V CDR1 and CDR2: SGHAT, FQNNGV. CDR3 length: 19 amino acids. The CDR3 bases are TGTGCCAGCAGCTTATTTTTGAGTGGGACTAGCGGGCCCTACAATGAGCAGTTCTTC. Translating it yields CASSLFLSGTSGPYNEQFF.

This clonotype has ten or more counts. The chain has TRBV27 and TRBJ1-2, with D uncertain. Per the germline V gene, CDR1 is MNHEY and CDR2 is SMNVEV (reference sequence). CDR3 length: 14 amino acids. Trimming took 3 bases from V and 4 from J, leaving 12 bases between them. CDR3 sequence (DNA): TGTGCCAGCAGTTTTCTCGGGTCTGCCTATGGCTACACCTTC. It translates to CASSFLGSAYGYTF.

This clonotype was seen repeatedly, ten times or more. This sequence joins TRBV11-2 and TRBJ2-3; 15 bases align to TRBD2. Germline V CDR1 and CDR2: SGHAT, FQNNGV. V shed 5 bases and J 7 bases; nucleotides not matched to a gene: 4. The CDR3 is made up of 15 amino acids. The CDR3 sequence is CASSLGLAGGNTQYF. The CDR3 nucleotides are TGTGCCAGCAGCCTCGGACTAGCGGGGGGGAATACGCAGTATTTT.